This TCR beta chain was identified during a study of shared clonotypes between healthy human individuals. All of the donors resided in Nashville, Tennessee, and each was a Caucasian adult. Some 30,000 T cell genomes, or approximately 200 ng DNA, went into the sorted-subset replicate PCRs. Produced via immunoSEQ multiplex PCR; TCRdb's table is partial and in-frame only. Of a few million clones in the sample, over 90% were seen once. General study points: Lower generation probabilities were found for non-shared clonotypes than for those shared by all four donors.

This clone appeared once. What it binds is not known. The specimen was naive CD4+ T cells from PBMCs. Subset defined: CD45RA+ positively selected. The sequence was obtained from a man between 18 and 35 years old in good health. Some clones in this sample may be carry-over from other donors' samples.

CDR3 loop: CASSLEEDGYTF. The CDR3 bases are TGTGCCAGCAGCTTAGAGGAGGATGGCTACACCTTC. This chain joins TRBV7-9 and TRBJ1-2, with D uncertain. The germline V gene has CDR1 SEHNR and CDR2 FQNEAQ (reference sequence). The CDR3 has 12 residues. Trimming cost V 1 base and J 6 bases, with 6 bases left between them. Combining the CDR3 with reference TRBV7-9 and TRBJ1-2 gives the whole variable domain DTGVSQNPRHKITKRGQNVTFRCDPISEHNRLYWYRQTLGQGPEFLTYFQNEAQLEKSRLLSDRFSAERPKGSFSTLEIQRTEQGDSAMYLCASSLEEDGYTFGSGTRLTVV.